One sample yielded the 25 T cell receptor beta chains listed below, sequenced in a study of T cells in Graves' hyperthyroidism and ophthalmopathy. Amplification of TCR beta CDR3 regions used RNA as the template. The HTBI primer set was used in a first-round RT-PCR of the TCR CDR3. TCRdb redid the calling of the multiplex PCR reads with MiXCR, one entry per CDR3 protein. The sample contains roughly 750,000 distinct CDR3 sequences, about 15% of which appear only once. Sequencing was performed on blood. These receptors were taken from a man younger than 35 with Graves' hyperthyroidism.

In its sample, this clonotype was seen many times. The chain combines TRBV2 with TRBJ2-3, with 7 bases identical to TRBD1. V lost 5 bases and J lost 2; bases outside the gene matches: 4. The CDR3 runs 14 residues. Per the germline V gene, CDR1 is SNHLY and CDR2 is FYNNEI. The CDR3 protein is CASSTGTDTDTQYF. The CDR3 nucleotides are TGTGCCAGCAGTACCGGGACAGACACAGATACGCAGTATTTT.

This clonotype was observed many times. The chain carries TRBV9 and TRBJ2-5; 11 bases align to TRBD2. Unmatched junction bases numbered 4, after V lost 4 bases and J lost 2 bases. Germline V lookup: CDR1 SGDLS, CDR2 YYNGEE. The CDR3 covers 15 residues. In DNA, the CDR3 is TGTGCCAGCAGCTCGGTAGCGGGAGGGCAAGAGACCCAGTACTTC. It translates to CASSSVAGGQETQYF.

Many counts were recorded for this clonotype. The V and J genes are TRBV18 and TRBJ2-5; D is possibly TRBD1 (5 bases). Looked up from germline, CDR1 is KGHSH and CDR2 is LQKENI. Trimming took 8 bases from V and 5 from J, leaving 15 bases between them. The CDR3 extends over 13 amino acids. CDR3 DNA sequence: TGTGCCAGCCAACCCCAGGGTCAGGAGACCCAGTACTTC. This sequence encodes CASQPQGQETQYF.

This clonotype showed up many times. V and J are TRBV28 and TRBJ2-7; D is ambiguous. The V gene lost 6 bases and the J gene lost 2 bases, with 8 bases spanning the gap. Germline CDR1 and CDR2: MDHEN and SYDVKM. CDR3 length equals 12 residues. The CDR3 loop is CASSLLAYEQYF. The DNA for the CDR3 is TGTGCCAGCAGCCTGCTAGCCTACGAGCAGTACTTC.

This clonotype was found a few times. The chain joins TRBV20-1 to TRBJ1-4; D perhaps matches TRBD1 (6 bases). The ends were cut back, 0 bases at V and 3 bases at J, with 11 bases in the middle. The CDR3 sequence is 15 residues long. Germline V gene data show CDR1 as DFQATT and CDR2 as SNEGSKA (reference sequence). The DNA of the CDR3 is TGCAGTGCTAGAGATTGGGACACCTCTAATGAAAAACTGTTTTTT. It specifies CSARDWDTSNEKLFF.

This clonotype came up many times. V gene TRBV5-6 combines with J gene TRBJ1-1; no firm D call. This CDR3 is built from 15 residues. The germline gives CDR1 SGHDT, CDR2 YYEEEE. Trimming pared 4 bases from V and 1 base from J, leaving 14 bases between. DNA for the CDR3: TGTGCCAGCAGCCGGGGTCGGGCCGGGAACACTGAAGCTTTCTTT. Translation gives CASSRGRAGNTEAFF.

The rearrangement links TRBV29-1 to TRBJ2-7; 8 bases align to TRBD1. The CDR3 contains 13 residues. The V segment lost 6 bases and the J segment 5 bases; nucleotides outside the gene matches: 9. Germline-derived CDR1 and CDR2 are SQVTM and ANQGSEA. CDR3 protein: CSVRRGLGNEQYF. The CDR3 DNA reads as TGCAGCGTACGCAGGGGGCTGGGTAACGAGCAGTACTTC.

The V and J genes are TRBV10-2 and TRBJ2-7, with 7 nucleotides matching TRBD1. Looked up from germline, CDR1 is WSHSY and CDR2 is SAAADI. J was trimmed by 6 bases and V by 8 bases; bases with no gene match: 13. The CDR3 is made up of 14 amino acids. The CDR3 sequence: CASRSSDRTPEQYF. CDR3 nucleotides: TGCGCCAGCCGTTCGTCGGACAGGACCCCCGAGCAGTACTTC.

Of note for this clonotype: Since a much larger clone is just one base distant, this may be a read error. For the CDR3, the DNA is TGTGCCAGCGGTACCACCCTCCAAGGGCTGGGTCAGCCCCAGCATTTT. Residues: CASGTTLQGLGQPQHF. The chain carries TRBV6-7 and TRBJ1-5; D remains unclear. TRBV6-7 is noted as an ORF with a role that remains uncertain. The ends were cut back, 8 bases at V and 6 bases at J, with 23 bases in the middle. This CDR3 is built from 16 residues.

This clonotype was observed a handful of times. The chain has TRBV9 and TRBJ1-2; D unresolved. CDR1 is SGDLS, CDR2 YYNGEE, per germline. The CDR3 is made up of 12 amino acids. V was shortened by 3 bases and J by 6 bases, with 9 bases between the two germline ends. CDR3 in amino acids: CASSGSGDGYTF. DNA for the CDR3: TGTGCCAGCAGCGGCTCGGGAGATGGCTACACCTTC.

This clonotype showed up just a few times. The rearrangement uses TRBV6-1 and TRBJ2-5, with D tentatively TRBD1 (9 bases). The CDR3 loop spans 17 amino acids. V was shortened by 5 bases and J by 7 bases, with 26 bases between the two germline ends. Germline CDR1 MNHNS, CDR2 SASEGT. Written as DNA, the CDR3 is TGTGCCAGCAGTTGGCGGGGGGAGGGACAGGGTCTTTTGACCCAGTACTTC. Its protein product is CASSWRGEGQGLLTQYF.

J is TRBJ2-3 and V is TRBV6-2 or TRBV6-3, with 7 bases identical to TRBD2. The CDR3 loop spans 15 amino acids. From germline, CDR1 is MNHEY and CDR2 SVGEGT. The V gene end was trimmed by 5 bases and the J gene end by 3 bases; junction bases not matched to a gene: 8. CDR3 bases: TGTGCCAGCAGTCCCTCGGGGGGACTTACAGATACGCAGTATTTT. This codes for CASSPSGGLTDTQYF.

The rearrangement uses TRBV19 and TRBJ2-5; D is possibly TRBD1 or TRBD2 (5 bases each). This CDR3 has 15 amino acids. V was shortened by 3 bases and J by 2 bases, with 13 bases between the two germline ends. CDR1 and CDR2 (germline): LNHDA, SQIVND (reference sequence). CDR3 in amino acids: CASSIVRDPQETQYF. CDR3 DNA: TGTGCCAGTAGTATTGTCAGGGACCCGCAAGAGACCCAGTACTTC.

This clonotype was observed a handful of times. Just one base apart from a much larger clone, this may be a read error. The rearrangement uses TRBV28 and TRBJ1-1, with D possibly matching TRBD1 (6 bases). CDR1 is MDHEN and CDR2 is SYDVKM in the germline V gene. The CDR3 covers 16 residues. CDR3 in DNA: TGTGCCAGCAGTCGACCAGGGGCCCTGGGGAGCACTAAAGCTTTCTTT. Translating gives CASSRPGALGSTKAFF.

This clonotype was observed many times. The V call is TRBV6-1, the J call TRBJ2-7; unclear D gene. Trimming took off 7 bases at V and 0 bases at J, with 1 base between the two ends. CDR1 and CDR2 (germline): MNHNS, SASEGT. This CDR3 spans 10 amino acids. The CDR3 DNA reads TGTGCCAGCAACTCCTACGAGCAGTACTTC. It translates to CASNSYEQYF.

There are a few counts of this clonotype. V usage is TRBV20-1 and J usage is TRBJ2-7, with D unclear. Germline V gene data show CDR1 as DFQATT and CDR2 as SNEGSKA (reference sequence). There are 14 residues in the CDR3. The V end lost 2 bases, the J end lost 1 base, and 12 bases lay between the germline ends. The CDR3 DNA sequence: TGCAGTGCTAGATCCGAGACCAGGTCCTACGAGCAGTACTTC. Translating gives CSARSETRSYEQYF.

This clonotype was counted ten times or more. The gene calls are TRBV27 and TRBJ2-7, with 11 nucleotides matching TRBD1. Germline values: CDR1 MNHEY, CDR2 SMNVEV (reference sequence). There are 15 residues in the CDR3. With V trimmed by 3 bases and J by 3 bases, 4 bases remained unmatched. CDR3 in amino acids: CASSFRDRGIYEQYF. As DNA, the CDR3 is TGTGCCAGCAGTTTTCGGGACAGGGGGATCTACGAGCAGTACTTC.

The chain joins TRBV18 to TRBJ2-3; the D gene is possibly TRBD1 (5 bases). This CDR3 is built from 12 residues. Germline V gene sequence: CDR1 KGHSH, CDR2 LQKENI. V lost 3 bases and J lost 4, with 5 bases in between. CDR3 bases: TGTGCCAGCTCACCGACAGCAGATACGCAGTATTTT. As protein: CASSPTADTQYF.

This chain's CDR3 is CSVPGAGGRYYEQYF. Here the CDR3 DNA reads TGCAGTGTGCCGGGAGCGGGAGGGCGGTACTACGAGCAGTACTTC. V and J are TRBV20-1 and TRBJ2-7; TRBD2 matches at 10 bases. The V and J ends lost 7 bases and 3 bases, in that order; junction bases with no gene match: 12. The CDR3 covers 15 residues. The germline gives CDR1 DFQATT, CDR2 SNEGSKA (reference sequence).

This chain uses TRBV7-3 with TRBJ2-3; the D is unclear. Trimming removed 3 bases at V and 0 bases at J, with 10 bases between. The CDR3 sequence is 15 residues long. Germline lookup yields CDR1 SGHTA and CDR2 FQGTGA. The CDR3, as DNA: TGTGCCAGCAGCTTTGGATTATCTAGCACAGATACGCAGTATTTT. Encoded protein: CASSFGLSSTDTQYF.

V usage is TRBV10-3 and J usage is TRBJ2-2; 11 bases fit TRBD1. The CDR3 is 14 amino acids. Germline CDR1 and CDR2: ENHRY and SYGVKD. V trimming: 7 bases; J trimming: 3 bases; junction bases outside the gene matches: 1. CDR3 amino acids: CAIKGQGDTGELFF. The CDR3 DNA reads TGTGCCATCAAGGGACAGGGGGACACCGGGGAGCTGTTTTTT.

The chain employs TRBV7-8 and TRBJ2-1; a possible D gene is TRBD2 (6 bases). Trimming removed 9 bases from V and 4 bases from J, with 19 bases in between. CDR1 SGHVS and CDR2 FQNEAQ come from the germline V gene. CDR3 size: 15 residues. The CDR3 sequence is CASSITERVYNEQFF. Written as DNA, the CDR3 is TGTGCCAGTAGTATAACGGAGCGGGTTTACAATGAGCAGTTCTTC.

The chain is built from TRBV7-8 and TRBJ2-7; 15 positions agree with TRBD2. J lost 2 bases, V lost 1 base, and 6 bases had no gene match. This CDR3 has 18 amino acids. Germline lookup yields CDR1 SGHVS and CDR2 FQNEAQ. The CDR3 spells CASSLEAGLAGGTYEQYF. The CDR3 DNA reads TGTGCCAGCAGCTTAGAAGCGGGACTAGCGGGAGGCACCTACGAGCAGTACTTC.

Many counts were recorded for this clonotype. The chain links TRBV3-1 to TRBJ2-3; the D gene is possibly TRBD1 (7 bases). The ends were cut back, 4 bases at V and 2 bases at J, with 16 bases in the middle. The CDR3 runs 16 residues. Germline V gives CDR1 LGHDT, CDR2 YNNKEL (reference sequence). CDR3 loop: CASSPAGGQYTDTQYF. CDR3 DNA sequence: TGTGCCAGCAGCCCCGCAGGGGGGCAATACACAGATACGCAGTATTTT.

The genes are TRBV9 and TRBJ2-5; possible D gene TRBD2, 6 bases. The CDR3 consists of 15 residues. V was trimmed by 3 bases and J by 4 bases, leaving 16 bases between them. Per the germline V gene, CDR1 is SGDLS and CDR2 is YYNGEE. CDR3: CASSANPGAVETQYF. The CDR3 DNA follows: TGTGCCAGCAGCGCAAACCCGGGAGCGGTAGAGACCCAGTACTTC.